Following are 2 T cell receptor beta chains from one sample sequenced in a study of T-cell memory formation after mild COVID-19. TCRdb passed the 5' RACE reads through MiXCR, listing each CDR3 protein once. This sample has hundreds of thousands of distinct CDR3 sequences; just under 20% occur once, and the top ten carry around 21%. The sequenced sample was PBMCs or a T cell subset sorted from them (not recorded which). These receptors were taken from a young man who had mild COVID-19 (a few samples of this study predate the infection). Cell type and time point are not known.

This clonotype has at least ten counts. The genes are TRBV5-6 and TRBJ2-4, with D perhaps TRBD2 (6 bases). Germline CDR1 SGHDT, CDR2 YYEEEE. This CDR3 region has 14 residues. Trimming removed 4 bases from V and 6 bases from J, with 14 bases in between. CDR3 nucleotides: TGTGCCAGCAGCCCATGGGGGGTTACAAACATTCAGTACTTC. Translated: CASSPWGVTNIQYF.

The chain employs TRBV7-8 and TRBJ2-1, with 14 bases lining up with TRBD2. The V gene end was trimmed by 4 bases and the J gene end by 8 bases; junction bases not matched to a gene: 4. This CDR3 comprises 15 residues. Germline V lookup: CDR1 SGHVS, CDR2 FQNEAQ. CDR3 amino acids: CASSSPGLAGDEQFF. CDR3 nucleotide sequence: TGTGCCAGCAGCTCACCGGGACTAGCGGGGGATGAGCAGTTCTTC.